This record looks at one TCR beta chain sequence and its context. Its antigen is still unknown. Only in-frame clones appear in the TCRdb table, and some are missing; sequencing was by immunoSEQ multiplex PCR. The sample holds roughly 590,000 clones, 95% to 96% seen once. This sample stems from a study of shared clonotypes between healthy human individuals. Whole-study results and caveats: Across subsets, estimated richness was generally greater for naive than for memory populations.

Naive-designated CD8 cells lacked CD45RO, were positively enriched for CCR7, and omitted terminally differentiated effector memory CD45RA+ cells. Trimming cost V 6 bases and J 4 bases, with 19 bases left between them. The germline gives CDR1 MNHEY, CDR2 SMNVEV (reference sequence). This CDR3 spans 15 amino acids. The receptor's source is a woman in her thirties in good health. This chain uses TRBV27 with TRBJ2-7; D may be TRBD1 or TRBD2 (5 bases each). Sequencing was carried out using naive CD8+ T cells sorted from blood. CDR3 in amino acids: CASSWGSTYMYEQYF. The CDR3 coding sequence is TGTGCCAGCAGCTGGGGGAGTACGTATATGTACGAGCAGTACTTC.